One and the same sample provided the 30 T cell receptor beta chains below, sequenced in a study of cytomegalovirus exposure and HLA in healthy donors. Profiled with immunoSEQ multiplex PCR; TCRdb holds only in-frame clones, not every one. Of some 87,000 clones detected, 90% to 97% appear once; the ten largest clones hold 1.3%. What was sequenced was PBMCs. The receptors shown here come from a woman under 30 in good health and CMV-seronegative.

The chain carries TRBV25-1 and TRBJ1-2; maybe TRBD1 (6 bases). Deletions cut 4 bases from V and 3 bases from J, with 18 bases between. This CDR3 spans 16 amino acids. CDR1 is MGHDK, CDR2 SYGVNS, per germline. The CDR3 bases are TGTGCCAGCAGTGGCCACAGAGGACAGCACCACTATGGCTACACCTTC. Translating gives CASSGHRGQHHYGYTF.

This clone was detected a few times. The chain carries TRBV6-5 and TRBJ1-2, with a tentative D call TRBD1 (6 bases). V shed 0 bases and J shed 7 bases, with 15 bases lying between them. Germline V lookup: CDR1 MNHEY, CDR2 SVGAGI. The CDR3 has 15 amino acids. CDR3 coding DNA: TGTGCCAGCAGTTACTCGTTTGCAGGGGCGGGTGGCTACACCTTC. Translated: CASSYSFAGAGGYTF.

This clone turned up a few times. The chain uses TRBV30 and TRBJ2-7, with 9 bases aligning to TRBD1. Germline V CDR1 and CDR2: GTSNPN, SVGIG (reference sequence). Trimming cost V 4 bases and J 3 bases; bases outside gene matches: 4. This CDR3 is built from 13 residues. The CDR3 sequence is CAWKQGAGYEQYF. The CDR3 DNA reads as TGTGCCTGGAAACAGGGGGCAGGCTACGAGCAGTACTTC.

The J gene is TRBJ2-3, the V gene TRBV11-3; D remains ambiguous. The ends were cut back, 1 base at V and 6 bases at J, with 5 bases in the middle. Per the germline V gene, CDR1 is SGHNT and CDR2 is YENEEA. The CDR3 loop spans 12 amino acids. CDR3 nucleotide sequence: TGTGCCAGCAGCTTAGGGCAGGATACGCAGTATTTT. Its protein product is CASSLGQDTQYF.

The chain combines TRBV27 with TRBJ2-7; 10 bases align to TRBD2. In germline, CDR1 is MNHEY, CDR2 SMNVEV (reference sequence). Trimming at V came to 6 bases and at J to 2 bases, leaving 10 bases not matched to a gene. The CDR3 runs to 16 residues. The CDR3 loop reads CASRHGGTSVPYEQYF. The CDR3 region has the DNA TGTGCCAGCAGACATGGGGGGACTAGCGTTCCCTACGAGCAGTACTTC.

V usage is TRBV7-9 and J usage is TRBJ1-2; D may be TRBD1 (5 bases). V was trimmed by 2 bases and J by 6 bases, leaving 19 bases between them. This CDR3 region has 16 residues. Looked up from germline, CDR1 is SEHNR and CDR2 is FQNEAQ (reference sequence). CDR3 nucleotides: TGTGCCAGCAGCTTAAGTGTTTCCGACAGTGTGGATGGCTACACCTTC. Translation gives CASSLSVSDSVDGYTF. Full variable domain (remainder filled in from reference TRBV7-9 and TRBJ1-2): DTGVSQNPRHKITKRGQNVTFRCDPISEHNRLYWYRQTLGQGPEFLTYFQNEAQLEKSRLLSDRFSAERPKGSFSTLEIQRTEQGDSAMYLCASSLSVSDSVDGYTFGSGTRLTVV.

This sequence joins TRBV27 and TRBJ1-4; D is ambiguous. CDR1 and CDR2 from the germline V gene are MNHEY and SMNVEV (reference sequence). Between the trimmed V and J ends, which lost 7 bases and 0 bases, there was a span of 18 bases. The CDR3 sequence is 17 residues long. The DNA for the CDR3 is TGTGCCAGCATGCGAACAGCCTACACTGCAACTAATGAAAAACTGTTTTTT. Protein sequence: CASMRTAYTATNEKLFF.

This CDR3 reads CASRGDPAGVGETQYF. The CDR3 DNA sequence: TGTGCCAGCCGAGGAGACCCAGCGGGAGTAGGAGAGACCCAGTACTTC. The chain carries TRBV19 and TRBJ2-5; 8 bases match TRBD2. V lost 9 bases, J lost 4 bases, and 16 bases stayed unmatched. The germline CDR1 and CDR2 sequences are LNHDA and SQIVND (reference sequence). The length of the CDR3 is 16 residues.

The rearrangement links TRBV5-1 to TRBJ2-7; TRBD1 matches 7 bases. J gave up 3 bases and V 2 bases, and 14 bases lay outside the gene matches. This CDR3 has 17 amino acids. Germline CDR1 is SGHRS and CDR2 is YFSETQ. In DNA, the CDR3 is TGCGCCAGCAGCTTCGAATCTGGACAGGAACTACGCTACGAGCAGTACTTC. It encodes CASSFESGQELRYEQYF.

The chain joins TRBV7-9 to TRBJ2-1; 9 bases align to TRBD2. Germline V CDR1 and CDR2: SEHNR, FQNEAQ (reference sequence). The CDR3 is 16 amino acids. V lost 5 bases to trimming and J lost 5 bases; unmatched junction nucleotides: 10. CDR3 nucleotide sequence: TGTGCCAGCAGCCCGCGAGGGACTAGCATTAACAATGAGCAGTTCTTC. Translating it yields CASSPRGTSINNEQFF.

This clone was counted many times. In nucleotides, the CDR3 is TGTGCCAGTAGTTCCTTCTTAAACTACGAGCAGTACTTC. It encodes CASSSFLNYEQYF. The chain has TRBV19 and TRBJ2-7; D call uncertain. CDR3 length equals 13 residues. Germline assignment: CDR1 LNHDA and CDR2 SQIVND (reference sequence). Trimming took off 5 bases at V and 3 bases at J, with 11 bases between the two ends.

The genes are TRBV19 and TRBJ1-5; the D gene is possibly TRBD1 (5 bases). The CDR3 extends over 15 amino acids. Germline V lookup: CDR1 LNHDA, CDR2 SQIVND (reference sequence). V shed 5 bases and J shed 2 bases, with 13 bases lying between them. CDR3 loop: CASSPRGVGNQPQHF. In DNA, the CDR3 is TGTGCCAGTAGTCCCCGGGGGGTTGGCAATCAGCCCCAGCATTTT.

V usage is TRBV5-1 and J usage is TRBJ2-7, with TRBD2 matching over 10 bases. The CDR3 is made up of 14 amino acids. Germline V gives CDR1 SGHRS, CDR2 YFSETQ. V trimming: 4 bases; J trimming: 2 bases; junction bases outside the gene matches: 3. CDR3 in DNA: TGCGCCAGCAGCCGAACTAGCGGGGCCTACGAGCAGTACTTC. This sequence encodes CASSRTSGAYEQYF.

This clone was seen a single time. The genes are TRBV7-9 and TRBJ2-2; a possible D gene is TRBD2 (5 bases). The CDR3 extends over 13 amino acids. Germline V lookup: CDR1 SEHNR, CDR2 FQNEAQ (reference sequence). V dropped 1 base and J dropped 10 bases, with 10 bases sitting between them. The CDR3 DNA reads TGTGCCAGCAGCTTAGATGGAGGAGCGGAGCTGTTTTTT. Protein product: CASSLDGGAELFF. The variable domain in full, completed from reference TRBV7-9 and TRBJ2-2, reads DTGVSQNPRHKITKRGQNVTFRCDPISEHNRLYWYRQTLGQGPEFLTYFQNEAQLEKSRLLSDRFSAERPKGSFSTLEIQRTEQGDSAMYLCASSLDGGAELFFGEGSRLTVL.

This chain joins TRBV5-1 and TRBJ1-4, with unresolved D. Trimming stripped 4 bases from V and 4 bases from J, with 11 bases between. The germline CDR1 and CDR2 sequences are SGHRS and YFSETQ. The CDR3 is 14 amino acids. DNA for the CDR3: TGCGCCAGCAGCCCCGGACTGGTTAATGAAAAACTGTTTTTT. Protein sequence: CASSPGLVNEKLFF.

This clone appeared a few times. This chain joins TRBV7-8 and TRBJ2-3; perhaps TRBD1 as D (6 bases). Germline CDR1 reads SGHVS; CDR2 reads FQNEAQ. This CDR3 has 15 amino acids. Trimming cost V 2 bases and J 6 bases, with 15 bases left between them. The CDR3 nucleotides are TGTGCCAGCAGCTTACGTGCTGGGGGCCAGGATACGCAGTATTTT. Its protein is CASSLRAGGQDTQYF.

As DNA, the CDR3 is TGTGCCAGCAGTGATCATACATTGGAGAAAAAAGCTTTCTTT. Its protein product is CASSDHTLEKKAFF. V and J are TRBV25-1 and TRBJ1-1, with unresolved D. Trimming left V 3 bases short and J 9 bases short, with 17 bases between. There are 14 residues in the CDR3. Germline V gene lookup returns CDR1 MGHDK and CDR2 SYGVNS.

The J gene is TRBJ1-6, the V gene TRBV27; D may be TRBD1 (6 bases). This CDR3 spans 16 amino acids. With 1 base removed from V and 7 bases from J, the gap between germline ends came to 14 bases. The germline V gene encodes CDR1 MNHEY and CDR2 SMNVEV (reference sequence). The CDR3 sequence: CASSLWFGRGNSPLHF. CDR3 nucleotides: TGTGCCAGCAGTTTATGGTTTGGCAGGGGAAATTCACCCCTCCACTTT.

The V gene is TRBV19, the J gene TRBJ1-5; D remains ambiguous. Germline V CDR1 and CDR2: LNHDA, SQIVND (reference sequence). The V and J ends lost 7 bases and 9 bases respectively, with 16 bases between them. This CDR3 region has 13 residues. CDR3 sequence: CASIDVVPWPQHF. Written as DNA, the CDR3 is TGTGCCAGTATAGATGTGGTCCCGTGGCCCCAGCATTTT.

This rearrangement joins TRBV7-2 to TRBJ2-1; D remains ambiguous. The CDR3 is made up of 15 amino acids. V was trimmed by 1 base and J by 4 bases, leaving 11 bases between them. CDR1 SGHTA and CDR2 FQGNSA come from the germline V gene. The CDR3 loop is CASSLVTGVYNEQFF. For the CDR3, the DNA is TGTGCCAGCAGCTTAGTGACTGGCGTGTACAATGAGCAGTTCTTC.

The V call is TRBV5-1, the J call TRBJ2-7, with 9 nucleotides matching TRBD1. This CDR3 contains 15 residues. V lost 4 bases and J lost 2; bases outside the gene matches: 7. Germline V gives CDR1 SGHRS, CDR2 YFSETQ. CDR3 in DNA: TGCGCCAGCAGCGATACAGGGGGCTCCACCTACGAGCAGTACTTC. It specifies CASSDTGGSTYEQYF.

This chain links TRBV5-6 with TRBJ1-1; 9 bases are a match to TRBD1. Trimming took 6 bases from V and 5 from J; bases not matched to a gene: 20. In germline, CDR1 is SGHDT, CDR2 YYEEEE. There are 18 residues in the CDR3. For the CDR3, the DNA is TGTGCCAGCAACACGAAACAGGGGGCTGAGAGGTGGAGGACTGAAGCTTTCTTT. Encoded protein: CASNTKQGAERWRTEAFF.

CDR3: CASSVVGNAPGWQFF. The DNA of the CDR3 is TGTGCCAGCAGCGTAGTGGGAAATGCCCCAGGGTGGCAGTTCTTC. The chain links TRBV9 to TRBJ2-1; tentative D call: TRBD1 (5 bases). Trimming cost V 0 bases and J 12 bases, with 19 bases left between them. Germline CDR1 SGDLS, CDR2 YYNGEE. The CDR3 length is 15 residues.

The chain joins TRBV11-2 to TRBJ1-2, with TRBD1 as a possible D gene (5 bases). Germline lookup yields CDR1 SGHAT and CDR2 FQNNGV. This CDR3 spans 13 amino acids. The germline V and J ends were trimmed by 3 bases and 2 bases, with 7 bases remaining between them. The CDR3 nucleotides are TGTGCCAGCAGCTTGGACAAGAACTATGGCTACACCTTC. It specifies CASSLDKNYGYTF.

The rearrangement uses TRBV2 and TRBJ2-5, with no clear D. V was shortened by 1 base and J by 3 bases, with 9 bases between the two germline ends. This CDR3 has 14 amino acids. Germline CDR1 and CDR2: SNHLY and FYNNEI. The CDR3 region has the DNA TGTGCCAGCAGTGAAGTGGCAGTTAAAGAGACCCAGTACTTC. It codes for CASSEVAVKETQYF.

The chain has TRBV11-2 and TRBJ2-1; D is unclear. V was shortened by 4 bases and J by 9 bases, with 7 bases between the two germline ends. The germline CDR1 and CDR2 sequences are SGHAT and FQNNGV. The CDR3 is made up of 11 amino acids. The CDR3 here is CASSYRVEQFF. DNA for the CDR3: TGTGCCAGCAGCTACCGGGTTGAGCAGTTCTTC.

The rearrangement joins TRBV19 to TRBJ2-4; 7 bases agree with TRBD2. CDR3 length: 17 amino acids. V trimming: 6 bases; J trimming: 8 bases; junction bases outside the gene matches: 19. The V gene's germline CDR1 is LNHDA and CDR2 SQIVND (reference sequence). CDR3 protein: CASSDTGTGRVAYIQYF. For the CDR3, the DNA is TGTGCCAGTAGCGACACCGGTACTGGGAGGGTGGCGTACATTCAGTACTTC.

This rearrangement joins TRBV7-2 to TRBJ2-3, with D possibly TRBD2 on 6 matching bases. The CDR3 sequence is 15 residues long. V lost 3 bases and J 0 bases, leaving 10 bases between the germline ends. Germline CDR1 reads SGHTA; CDR2 reads FQGNSA. The CDR3 region has the DNA TGTGCCAGCAGCTTTAGCGGTTATAGCACAGATACGCAGTATTTT. This translates into CASSFSGYSTDTQYF. Variable domain in full (rest from reference TRBV7-2 and TRBJ2-3): GAGVSQSPSNKVTEKGKDVELRCDPISGHTALYWYRQSLGQGLEFLIYFQGNSAPDKSGLPSDRFSAERTGGSVSTLTIQRTQQEDSAVYLCASSFSGYSTDTQYFGPGTRLTVL.

This clone turned up a few times. This chain uses TRBV19 with TRBJ2-1; D is possibly TRBD2 (5 bases). The CDR3 consists of 14 residues. Trimming stripped 2 bases from V and 7 bases from J, with 12 bases between. Germline V gives CDR1 LNHDA, CDR2 SQIVND (reference sequence). CDR3 bases: TGTGCCAGTAGTATAACCCGGACTGTTAATGAGCAGTTCTTC. Translation gives CASSITRTVNEQFF.

The chain recombines TRBV9 with TRBJ2-1; tentative D call: TRBD1 (6 bases). CDR1 is SGDLS, CDR2 YYNGEE, per germline. The CDR3 has 15 residues. Trimming pared 0 bases from V and 6 bases from J, leaving 13 bases between. CDR3 residues: CASSVGLGASNEQFF. The CDR3 DNA reads as TGTGCCAGCAGCGTAGGTCTGGGGGCTAGCAATGAGCAGTTCTTC.